The 23 T cell receptor beta chains presented below share a single source sample, sequenced in a study of patients and donors after allogeneic stem cell transplantation. TCRdb re-called the RT-PCR reads with MiXCR, one entry per CDR3 protein. The table lists tens of thousands of distinct CDR3 sequences, roughly 5.2% of them singletons. Sequenced sample: blood, either unsorted or a sorted T cell fraction (not recorded which). These receptors were taken from a human donor who was either an allogeneic HSCT recipient or a stem cell or donor lymphocyte infusion donor (not recorded which). It is not recorded whose cells these are; they may come from a transplant donor.

This clonotype was counted at least ten times. This chain uses TRBV6-1 with TRBJ1-2; D might be TRBD1 (5 bases). The germline gives CDR1 MNHNS, CDR2 SASEGT. The CDR3 sequence is 14 residues long. Trimming cost V 6 bases and J 1 base, with 12 bases left between them. The CDR3 spells CASRPGTVNYGYTF. For the CDR3, the DNA is TGTGCCAGCAGACCCGGGACGGTTAACTATGGCTACACCTTC.

In its sample, this clonotype was seen many times. The CDR3 is CASNRGRQGEKLFF. For the CDR3, the DNA is TGTGCCAGTAACCGAGGGCGTCAAGGGGAAAAACTGTTTTTT. J is TRBJ1-4 and V is TRBV19; D is ambiguous. Between the trimmed V and J ends, which lost 7 bases and 8 bases, there was a span of 17 bases. This CDR3 is 14 amino acids long. From germline, CDR1 is LNHDA and CDR2 SQIVND (reference sequence).

In its sample, this clonotype was seen many times. V is TRBV27 and J is TRBJ1-2; TRBD1 aligns across 11 bases. Germline CDR1 MNHEY, CDR2 SMNVEV (reference sequence). J lost 7 bases, V lost 5 bases, and 15 bases had no gene match. CDR3 size: 17 residues. This CDR3 is CASSPRTGGRWSSGYTF. CDR3 coding DNA: TGTGCCAGCAGTCCACGGACAGGGGGCAGGTGGTCCAGTGGCTACACCTTC.

This clonotype was detected many times. The genes are TRBV5-1 and TRBJ2-7; 12 bases fit TRBD1. The CDR3 loop spans 14 amino acids. V shed 4 bases and J 5 bases; nucleotides not matched to a gene: 4. Germline lookup yields CDR1 SGHRS and CDR2 YFSETQ. The CDR3 loop is CASSRGQGANEQYF. The CDR3 nucleotides are TGCGCCAGCAGCAGGGGACAGGGGGCCAACGAGCAGTACTTC. The complete variable domain, with remaining parts taken from reference TRBV5-1 and TRBJ2-7, reads KAGVTQTPRYLIKTRGQQVTLSCSPISGHRSVSWYQQTPGQGLQFLFEYFSETQRNKGNFPGRFSGRQFSNSRSEMNVSTLELGDSALYLCASSRGQGANEQYFGPGTRLTVT.

This clonotype has only a few counts. The rearrangement joins TRBV3-1 to TRBJ1-2; D ambiguous. Germline loops: CDR1 LGHDT, CDR2 YNNKEL (reference sequence). Trimming stripped 0 bases from V and 8 bases from J, with 16 bases between. The CDR3 spans 15 residues. Written as DNA, the CDR3 is TGTGCCAGCAGCCAAGAATCTCATGAGGGAAACGGCTACACCTTC. Encoded protein: CASSQESHEGNGYTF.

This clonotype has ten or more counts. The V gene is TRBV15, the J gene TRBJ2-7, with 7 bases that match TRBD2. V was pared by 1 base and J by 0 bases, with 9 bases of the junction left unmatched. The CDR3 is 17 amino acids. Germline V gene data show CDR1 as LNHNV and CDR2 as YYDKDF (reference sequence). CDR3 loop: CATSRVTLAGRSYEQYF. CDR3 DNA: TGTGCCACCAGCAGAGTAACCTTAGCGGGCCGCTCCTACGAGCAGTACTTC.

V is TRBV25-1 and J is TRBJ1-4, with D uncertain. The V and J ends lost 3 bases and 10 bases respectively, with 12 bases between them. This CDR3 comprises 13 residues. Germline V gene lookup returns CDR1 MGHDK and CDR2 SYGVNS. The CDR3 loop reads CASSDYEGGKLFF. The DNA for the CDR3 is TGTGCCAGCAGTGATTATGAGGGAGGAAAACTGTTTTTT.

This clonotype was seen a handful of times. The V gene is TRBV20-1, the J gene TRBJ1-1; the D is unclear. CDR3 length: 11 amino acids. Trimming removed 5 bases from V and 0 bases from J, with 4 bases in between. From germline, CDR1 is DFQATT and CDR2 SNEGSKA (reference sequence). CDR3 in DNA: TGCAGTGCTCCGATGAACACTGAAGCTTTCTTT. Translated: CSAPMNTEAFF.

This clonotype came up many times. The chain employs TRBV20-1 and TRBJ1-2; D is possibly TRBD1 (5 bases). The CDR3 is 13 amino acids. Germline loops: CDR1 DFQATT, CDR2 SNEGSKA (reference sequence). The V and J ends lost 5 bases and 8 bases respectively, with 18 bases between them. The CDR3 reads CSAYSGLVYGYTF. The CDR3 bases are TGCAGTGCTTACTCAGGGCTTGTGTACGGCTACACCTTC.

This clonotype was seen ten or more times. The rearrangement links TRBV6-6 to TRBJ1-2, with 8 bases identical to TRBD1. The germline gives CDR1 MNHNY, CDR2 SVGAGI (reference sequence). The CDR3 length is 13 residues. Trimming removed 5 bases from V and 9 bases from J; junction bases left unmatched: 8. The CDR3 sequence is CASSPGQVFRYTF. The CDR3 DNA reads TGTGCCAGCAGTCCGGGACAGGTGTTTCGCTACACCTTC.

This clonotype was seen at least ten times. The CDR3 DNA follows: TGTGCCAGCAGCCCAGCGGGAGGTAGGGGCAATGAGCAGTTCTTC. Translated, it gives CASSPAGGRGNEQFF. The J gene is TRBJ2-1, the V gene TRBV25-1; TRBD2 aligns across 9 bases. The trim removed 6 bases at V and 6 bases at J, leaving 9 bases unmatched. This CDR3 is built from 15 residues. The V gene's germline CDR1 is MGHDK and CDR2 SYGVNS.

The chain is built from TRBV6-1 and TRBJ2-3; the match to TRBD2 covers 10 bases. Germline CDR1 MNHNS, CDR2 SASEGT. V was clipped by 6 bases and J by 7 bases; unmatched bases: 10. The length of the CDR3 is 15 residues. CDR3 amino acids: CASSQGASGRYTQYF. The CDR3, as DNA: TGTGCCAGCAGCCAGGGGGCTAGCGGGAGATATACGCAGTATTTT.

The chain is built from TRBV7-3 and TRBJ2-6; the match to TRBD1 covers 7 bases. Germline V gene data show CDR1 as SGHTA and CDR2 as FQGTGA. This CDR3 is 18 amino acids long. Trimming cost V 4 bases and J 2 bases; bases outside gene matches: 11. CDR3 coding DNA: TGTGCCAGCAGCTCTACACAGGGGTCGGATGCTGGGGCCAACGTCCTGACTTTC. This codes for CASSSTQGSDAGANVLTF.

This clonotype was counted at least ten times. The rearrangement joins TRBV21-1 to TRBJ2-7; TRBD1, the table's D call, lacks a check against the DNA. TRBV21-1 is labeled a pseudogene. This CDR3 is 16 amino acids long. CDR3 DNA sequence: TGTGCCAGCAGCAATGTTGAACAGGGGCTACTTGAGGAGCAGTACTTC. Translation: CASSNVEQGLLEEQYF.

This clonotype was detected a few times. The chain carries TRBV7-9 and TRBJ1-1; 7 bases align to TRBD1. Germline V gives CDR1 SEHNR, CDR2 FQNEAQ (reference sequence). V lost 5 bases, J lost 11 bases, and 11 bases stayed unmatched. CDR3 size: 13 residues. The CDR3 DNA reads TGTGCCAGCAGCAATACTAACAGGGGTTGGGCTTTCTTT. As protein: CASSNTNRGWAFF.

J is TRBJ2-4 and V is TRBV12-3 or TRBV12-4; a possible D gene is TRBD2 (5 bases). The CDR3 consists of 13 residues. The ends were cut back, 3 bases at V and 9 bases at J, with 12 bases in the middle. The CDR3 region is CASSLTLAGIQYF. The CDR3 nucleotides are TGTGCCAGCAGTTTGACCTTGGCGGGCATTCAGTACTTC.

In DNA, the CDR3 is TGTGCCAGCAGCCCAAGGACTAGCGGGGGGACGGAGACCCAGTACTTC. Protein: CASSPRTSGGTETQYF. The rearrangement joins TRBV11-1 to TRBJ2-5, with 14 bases fitting TRBD2. The CDR3 is 16 residues long. CDR1 and CDR2 from the germline V gene are SGHAT and FQDESV (reference sequence). V lost 5 bases and J lost 5; bases outside the gene matches: 7.

This clonotype was counted ten times or more. V usage is TRBV18 and J usage is TRBJ2-1; D possibly corresponds to TRBD1 (6 bases). Germline V lookup: CDR1 KGHSH, CDR2 LQKENI. Deletions cut 5 bases from V and 3 bases from J, with 14 bases between. CDR3 size: 15 residues. CDR3 residues: CASSNYRDLYNEQFF. For the CDR3, the DNA is TGTGCCAGCTCAAACTACAGGGACCTCTACAATGAGCAGTTCTTC. The full variable domain, in which reference TRBV18 and TRBJ2-1 provide the parts outside the CDR3, is NAGVMQNPRHLVRRRGQEARLRCSPMKGHSHVYWYRQLPEEGLKFMVYLQKENIIDESGMPKERFSAEFPKEGPSILRIQQVVRGDSAAYFCASSNYRDLYNEQFFGPGTRLTVL.

V is TRBV2 and J is TRBJ2-3; D is ambiguous. From germline, CDR1 is SNHLY and CDR2 FYNNEI. Deletions cut 1 base from V and 3 bases from J, with 8 bases between. This CDR3 comprises 14 residues. For the CDR3, the DNA is TGTGCCAGCAGTGAAGTAGGTCATACAGATACGCAGTATTTT. Translation: CASSEVGHTDTQYF.

This clonotype was seen ten or more times. This chain links TRBV7-2 with TRBJ2-1; no clear D gene. Germline V lookup: CDR1 SGHTA, CDR2 FQGNSA. Trimming cost V 0 bases and J 1 base, with 7 bases left between them. The length of the CDR3 is 15 residues. CDR3 bases: TGTGCCAGCAGCTTAGCGGCCTCATCCTACAATGAGCAGTTCTTC. Its translation: CASSLAASSYNEQFF. Drawing the rest from reference TRBV7-2 and TRBJ2-1, the complete variable domain is GAGVSQSPSNKVTEKGKDVELRCDPISGHTALYWYRQSLGQGLEFLIYFQGNSAPDKSGLPSDRFSAERTGGSVSTLTIQRTQQEDSAVYLCASSLAASSYNEQFFGPGTRLTVL.

J is TRBJ2-5 and V is TRBV28; TRBD2 matches at 14 bases. Trimming cost V 4 bases and J 5 bases; bases outside gene matches: 3. The CDR3 is made up of 15 amino acids. CDR1 and CDR2 (germline): MDHEN, SYDVKM. CDR3 nucleotides: TGTGCCAGCAGTTCGGGACTAGCGGGAGAGGAGACCCAGTACTTC. Its protein is CASSSGLAGEETQYF.

Only a few counts were recorded for this clonotype. The chain links TRBV9 to TRBJ1-2; D not resolved. The V end was cut by 0 bases, the J end by 6 bases, with 15 bases between. The V gene's germline CDR1 is SGDLS and CDR2 YYNGEE. The CDR3 extends over 15 amino acids. CDR3 protein: CASSVGGGGLDGYTF. The CDR3 DNA follows: TGTGCCAGCAGCGTAGGAGGAGGAGGGTTGGATGGCTACACCTTC.

This clonotype was picked up many times. This chain joins TRBV5-1 and TRBJ2-1; the D gene is possibly TRBD2 (5 bases). From germline, CDR1 is SGHRS and CDR2 YFSETQ. There are 16 residues in the CDR3. Trimming stripped 0 bases from V and 2 bases from J, with 12 bases between. This chain's CDR3 is CASSLGGQNAYNEQFF. The CDR3 region has the DNA TGCGCCAGCAGCTTGGGCGGGCAGAACGCCTACAATGAGCAGTTCTTC.